The 18 T cell receptor beta chains presented below share a single source sample, sequenced in a study of beta chain features in type 1 diabetes. No antigen is known for these receptors. Findings of the study overall: Shorter TCRB CDR3s, moderately but significantly so, marked every one of the four CD4+ subsets in Type 1 diabetes patients.

Every bit of the isolated RNA underwent reverse transcription, so sequencing read expressed TCRB transcripts. TCRdb's copy holds only in-frame clones and misses some; the assay was immunoSEQ multiplex PCR. The data show 150,000 to 190,000 clones, with 9% to 12% seen just once and 0.45% to 0.6% held by the top ten. The specimen was central memory CD4+ T cells from blood. The receptors here all came from a man aged 30-40 years with type 1 diabetes.

The table lists this clone with a few counts. The V and J genes are TRBV15 and TRBJ2-3, with 11 bases that match TRBD2. Losses at the gene ends were 7 bases for V and 10 bases for J; bases not matched to a gene: 10. This CDR3 has 14 residues. CDR1 is LNHNV, CDR2 YYDKDF, per germline (reference sequence). The CDR3 DNA sequence: TGTGCCACCAAGACTAGCGGGGCGCTGGGAGCGCAGTATTTT. This translates into CATKTSGALGAQYF.

This clone was detected a few times. The chain employs TRBV28 and TRBJ2-3, with TRBD1 identical over 8 bases. Germline CDR1 and CDR2: MDHEN and SYDVKM. The V gene end was trimmed by 10 bases and the J gene end by 6 bases; junction bases not matched to a gene: 15. CDR3 length equals 15 residues. The CDR3 nucleotides read TGTGCCACCGCTGACCAGGGGGCGCTTTCGGATACGCAGTATTTT. Translating gives CATADQGALSDTQYF.

This clone was seen a few times. The chain has TRBV5-1 and TRBJ2-4, with TRBD2 identical over 9 bases. The V segment lost 0 bases and the J segment 6 bases; nucleotides outside the gene matches: 4. CDR1 and CDR2 (germline): SGHRS, YFSETQ. The length of the CDR3 is 15 residues. CDR3 amino acids: CASSLGSGSINIQYF. The CDR3 DNA is TGCGCCAGCAGCTTGGGTAGCGGGAGTATAAACATTCAGTACTTC.

This clone was seen more than once but under ten times. V is TRBV30 and J is TRBJ1-4; TRBD1 is a possible D gene (5 bases). The germline gives CDR1 GTSNPN, CDR2 SVGIG (reference sequence). CDR3 length: 12 amino acids. Between the trimmed V and J ends, which lost 0 bases and 15 bases, there was a span of 14 bases. CDR3 bases: TGTGCCTGGAGTGTACAACACAGGTCAATGTTTTTT. Protein: CAWSVQHRSMFF. The variable domain in full, with the rest retrieved from reference TRBV30 and TRBJ1-4, is SQTIHQWPATLVQPVGSPLSLECTVEGTSNPNLYWYRQAAGRGLQLLFYSVGIGQISSEVPQNLSASRPQDRQFILSSKKLLLSDSGFYLCAWSVQHRSMFFGSGTQLSVL.

The sample holds a few counts of this clone. V gene TRBV28 combines with J gene TRBJ1-4; 8 bases map to TRBD1. Germline CDR1 is MDHEN and CDR2 is SYDVKM. V shed 5 bases, J shed 8 bases, and the junction held 10 bases outside the gene matches. This CDR3 contains 15 residues. CDR3: CASSKRQGSLEKLFF. The DNA of the CDR3 is TGTGCCAGCAGTAAACGACAGGGGAGTCTGGAAAAACTGTTTTTT.

This clone was detected only a few times. This rearrangement joins TRBV2 to TRBJ1-1; tentative D call: TRBD1 (5 bases). Trimming removed 6 bases at V and 6 bases at J, with 20 bases between. The CDR3 is made up of 15 amino acids. Germline V CDR1 and CDR2: SNHLY, FYNNEI. The CDR3 spells CASSREMTVSPEAFF. The CDR3 coding sequence is TGTGCCAGCAGCCGAGAAATGACAGTTAGTCCTGAAGCTTTCTTT.

The chain employs TRBV7-2 and TRBJ2-7, with D possibly matching TRBD1 (6 bases). The CDR3 extends over 15 amino acids. V lost 1 base to trimming and J lost 3 bases, with 13 bases between them. Germline CDR1 SGHTA, CDR2 FQGNSA. This CDR3 is CASSLVGHDGYEQYF. Written as DNA, the CDR3 is TGTGCCAGCAGCTTAGTGGGACATGACGGCTACGAGCAGTACTTC.

This clone occurred a few times. The chain couples TRBV27 to TRBJ1-5, with a weak D call TRBD1 (6 bases). V was cut by 5 bases and J by 2 bases, with 13 bases left in between. This CDR3 region has 15 residues. Germline loops: CDR1 MNHEY, CDR2 SMNVEV (reference sequence). The CDR3 spells CASSRGGMGNQPQHF. The CDR3 DNA follows: TGTGCCAGCAGTCGAGGGGGTATGGGCAATCAGCCCCAGCATTTT.

The V gene is TRBV5-1, the J gene TRBJ2-7; tentative D call: TRBD1 (5 bases). V lost 3 bases, J lost 7 bases, and 17 bases lay in between. Germline V gives CDR1 SGHRS, CDR2 YFSETQ. The CDR3 totals 14 residues. The CDR3 is CASSYPSGAGEQYF. The DNA for the CDR3 is TGCGCCAGCAGCTACCCCAGTGGAGCAGGGGAGCAGTACTTC. Variable domain in full (rest from reference TRBV5-1 and TRBJ2-7): KAGVTQTPRYLIKTRGQQVTLSCSPISGHRSVSWYQQTPGQGLQFLFEYFSETQRNKGNFPGRFSGRQFSNSRSEMNVSTLELGDSALYLCASSYPSGAGEQYFGPGTRLTVT.

J is TRBJ2-1 and V is TRBV5-1; 11 nucleotides line up with TRBD2. The CDR3 sequence is 16 residues long. From germline, CDR1 is SGHRS and CDR2 YFSETQ. With V trimmed by 1 base and J by 6 bases, 6 bases remained unmatched. CDR3 sequence reads: CASSLPRLAGINEQFF. The CDR3 bases are TGCGCCAGCAGCTTGCCCCGACTAGCGGGAATCAATGAGCAGTTCTTC.

The genes are TRBV4-2 and TRBJ2-2; D is unresolved. CDR3 length equals 15 residues. From germline, CDR1 is LGHNA and CDR2 YNFKEQ. With 0 bases removed from V and 6 bases from J, the gap between germline ends came to 11 bases. The CDR3 DNA sequence: TGTGCCAGCAGCCAAGACCTAAGCATGTCCGGGGAGCTGTTTTTT. This codes for CASSQDLSMSGELFF.

This clone turned up a few times. This chain connects TRBV5-1 to TRBJ2-6; D not resolved. Germline CDR1 SGHRS, CDR2 YFSETQ. V lost 5 bases and J lost 0, with 6 bases in between. The CDR3 is 14 residues long. For the CDR3, the DNA is TGCGCCAGCAGGCAGGACTCTGGGGCCAACGTCCTGACTTTC. Translated: CASRQDSGANVLTF.

This sequence joins TRBV6-5 and TRBJ2-7; D gene ambiguous. Per the germline V gene, CDR1 is MNHEY and CDR2 is SVGAGI. Trimming took 6 bases from V and 7 from J, leaving 25 bases between them. The CDR3 is 16 amino acids. CDR3 region: CASSYNLNPSAWEQYF. The DNA of the CDR3 is TGTGCCAGCAGCTACAATTTGAACCCGTCCGCGTGGGAGCAGTACTTC.

A remark on this clone: One junction end does not reproduce the germline sequence, and a read error may be involved. The rearrangement uses TRBV13 and TRBJ2-6; 7 bases fit TRBD1. The germline gives CDR1 PRHDT, CDR2 FYEKMQ (reference sequence). The CDR3 extends over 14 amino acids. CDR3 sequence (DNA): TGTGCCAGCAGCTCTTTCACAGGGGTCAACGTCCTGACTTTC. This codes for CASSSFTGVNVLTF.

The table lists this clone with a few counts. This chain connects TRBV4-2 to TRBJ2-6, with TRBD1 as a possible D gene (6 bases). V lost 1 base, J lost 0 bases, and 22 bases lay in between. CDR1 LGHNA and CDR2 YNFKEQ come from the germline V gene. This CDR3 comprises 21 residues. Written as DNA, the CDR3 is TGTGCCAGCAGCCAAGGGGGGACATTTTCTTTTGGGTACTCTGGGGCCAACGTCCTGACTTTC. It codes for CASSQGGTFSFGYSGANVLTF.

This clone was seen only a few times. CDR3 DNA sequence: TGTGCCAGCAGCGCCTGGGGGGGACTAGCAGACACCGGGGAGCTGTTTTTT. Amino acids: CASSAWGGLADTGELFF. This chain connects TRBV28 to TRBJ2-2, with TRBD2 matching 9 bases. V dropped 6 bases and J dropped 3; count of bases not matched to a gene: 11. Germline CDR1 reads MDHEN; CDR2 reads SYDVKM. The CDR3 has 17 residues.

J is TRBJ2-7 and V is TRBV29-1; TRBD1 matches 10 bases. The CDR3 runs to 13 residues. Germline values: CDR1 SQVTM, CDR2 ANQGSEA. J lost 6 bases, V lost 6 bases, and 8 bases had no gene match. Written as DNA, the CDR3 is TGCAGCGTCCGGACAGGGGGACGCGGCGAGCAGTACTTC. Translating gives CSVRTGGRGEQYF.

This clone was recorded only once. The junction and the germline gene differ at one end; a read error may be behind it. V gene TRBV7-7 combines with J gene TRBJ2-1, with D possibly matching TRBD2 (5 bases). This CDR3 has 14 amino acids. CDR1 and CDR2 (germline): SSHAT, FNYEAQ (reference sequence). CDR3 region: CASSPGGSRNEQFF. The CDR3 region has the DNA TGTGCTAGCAGCCCTGGAGGCAGCCGCAATGAGCAGTTCTTC. Full variable domain (outside the CDR3, taken from reference TRBV7-7 and TRBJ2-1): GAGVSQSPRYKVTKRGQDVTLRCDPISSHATLYWYQQALGQGPEFLTYFNYEAQPDKSGLPSDRFSAERPEGSISTLTIQRTEQRDSAMYRCASSPGGSRNEQFFGPGTRLTVL.